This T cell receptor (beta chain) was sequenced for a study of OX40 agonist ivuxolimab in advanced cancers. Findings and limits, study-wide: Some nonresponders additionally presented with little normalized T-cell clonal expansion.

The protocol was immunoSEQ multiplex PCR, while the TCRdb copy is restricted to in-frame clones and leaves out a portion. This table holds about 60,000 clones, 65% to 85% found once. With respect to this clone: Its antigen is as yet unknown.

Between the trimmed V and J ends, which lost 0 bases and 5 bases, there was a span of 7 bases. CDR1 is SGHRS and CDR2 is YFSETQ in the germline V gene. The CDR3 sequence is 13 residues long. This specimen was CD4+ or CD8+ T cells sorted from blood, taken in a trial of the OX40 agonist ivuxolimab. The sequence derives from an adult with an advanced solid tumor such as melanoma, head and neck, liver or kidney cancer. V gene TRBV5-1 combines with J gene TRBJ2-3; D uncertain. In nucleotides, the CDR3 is TGCGCCAGCAGCTTGGCTTTAGGAGATACGCAGTATTTT. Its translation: CASSLALGDTQYF.